The 27 T cell receptor beta chains listed next were all sequenced from one sample in a study of patients with pleural tuberculosis. In TCRdb, the reads were re-called with MiXCR into one record per CDR3 protein. Seen here are under 65,000 distinct CDR3 sequences, about 7.3% observed once, and the top ten hold around 15%. The receptors derive from a human donor with pleural tuberculosis.

For this clonotype: Since a much larger clone is just one base distant, this may be a read error. The rearrangement links TRBV12-3 or TRBV12-4 to TRBJ2-1; either TRBD1 or TRBD2 may supply D (5 bases each). Trimming stripped 4 bases from V and 8 bases from J, with 18 bases between. The CDR3 length is 15 residues. CDR3 in amino acids: CASSSTQPRDDEQFF. Written as DNA, the CDR3 is TGTGCCAGCAGTTCCACCCAACCCCGGGACGATGAGCAGTTCTTC.

The table lists this clonotype with many counts. The V and J genes are TRBV5-5 and TRBJ1-6; D gene unclear. This CDR3 spans 11 amino acids. V was shortened by 1 base and J by 9 bases, with 2 bases between the two germline ends. The germline CDR1 and CDR2 sequences are SGHKS and YYEKEE (reference sequence). CDR3 loop: CASSLFSPLHF. DNA of the CDR3: TGTGCCAGCAGCTTGTTTTCACCCCTCCACTTT.

Ten or more counts support this clonotype. The CDR3 DNA follows: TGTGCCAGCAGTTTAAGAGAGAATCAGCCCCAGCATTTT. Encoded protein: CASSLRENQPQHF. The chain uses TRBV12-3 or TRBV12-4 and TRBJ1-5; D is undetermined. CDR3 length equals 13 residues. The V and J ends lost 2 bases and 4 bases respectively, with 6 bases between them.

This clonotype showed up many times. The J gene is TRBJ1-1, the V gene TRBV4-2; D is unresolved. Germline V CDR1 and CDR2: LGHNA, YNFKEQ. V lost 0 bases, J lost 1 base, and 6 bases lay in between. The length of the CDR3 is 14 residues. The CDR3 DNA is TGTGCCAGCAGCCAAGAACGACAGAACACTGAAGCTTTCTTT. Residues: CASSQERQNTEAFF.

This clonotype was counted ten times or more. The CDR3 region has the DNA TGTGCCAGCAGTTTAGAGGCGGGAGCCGAGCAGTACGTC. Translation gives CASSLEAGAEQYV. The chain has TRBV28 and TRBJ2-7; 7 bases are shared with TRBD2. J was trimmed by 6 bases and V by 2 bases; bases with no gene match: 4. This CDR3 is 13 amino acids long. Germline V gene data show CDR1 as MDHEN and CDR2 as SYDVKM.

This clonotype showed up just a few times. The rearrangement links TRBV9 to TRBJ1-5; D perhaps matches TRBD1 (6 bases). Germline CDR1 is SGDLS and CDR2 is YYNGEE. Trimming left V 3 bases short and J 4 bases short, with 8 bases between. This CDR3 contains 13 residues. The CDR3 loop reads CASSARGNQPQHF. DNA for the CDR3: TGTGCCAGCAGCGCGAGGGGGAATCAGCCCCAGCATTTT.

This clonotype turned up a few times. This chain joins TRBV5-1 and TRBJ2-4; a weak D match, TRBD1 (6 bases). The CDR3 has 17 residues. The germline V gene encodes CDR1 SGHRS and CDR2 YFSETQ. V lost 2 bases, J lost 0 bases, and 15 bases lay in between. The CDR3 nucleotides read TGCGCCAGCAGCTTATCCTACAGGGACCTAGCCAAAAACATTCAGTACTTC. It is translated as CASSLSYRDLAKNIQYF.

In its sample, this clonotype was seen many times. The V call is TRBV28, the J call TRBJ2-3, with 7 bases identical to TRBD2. CDR3 length equals 12 residues. After removal of 8 bases from V and 5 bases from J, the junction contained 4 bases not matched to a gene. From germline, CDR1 is MDHEN and CDR2 SYDVKM. CDR3 bases: TGTGCCAGCCCGCAGCGGGGAGATACGCAGTATTTT. This encodes CASPQRGDTQYF. Full variable domain (remainder filled in from reference TRBV28 and TRBJ2-3): DVKVTQSSRYLVKRTGEKVFLECVQDMDHENMFWYRQDPGLGLRLIYFSYDVKMKEKGDIPEGYSVSREKKERFSLILESASTNQTSMYLCASPQRGDTQYFGPGTRLTVL.

On this clonotype itself: A read error may account for a junction end that differs from germline. The chain employs TRBV13 and TRBJ2-1, with 8 bases lining up with TRBD1. CDR1 PRHDT and CDR2 FYEKMQ come from the germline V gene (reference sequence). The CDR3 loop spans 16 amino acids. This chain's CDR3 is CASSPRTGNLYNKQFF. CDR3 DNA sequence: TGTGCCAGCAGCCCCCGGACAGGGAACTTGTACAATAAGCAGTTCTTC.

This clonotype was counted only a few times. The V gene is TRBV13, the J gene TRBJ2-7, with D possibly TRBD2 on 5 matching bases. The CDR3 spans 13 residues. Germline values: CDR1 PRHDT, CDR2 FYEKMQ (reference sequence). With 8 bases removed from V and 3 bases from J, the gap between germline ends came to 14 bases. CDR3 bases: TGTGCCAGCGGAGAGGGATCGCACTACGAGCAGTACTTC. Its protein is CASGEGSHYEQYF.

This clonotype was counted only a few times. The chain employs TRBV10-3 and TRBJ2-3, with 8 positions matching TRBD2. CDR3 length: 15 residues. Germline V gives CDR1 ENHRY, CDR2 SYGVKD. The V segment lost 3 bases and the J segment 5 bases; nucleotides outside the gene matches: 7. This CDR3 reads CAISDSGGQGDTQYF. In DNA, the CDR3 is TGTGCCATCAGTGACTCGGGAGGGCAAGGAGATACGCAGTATTTT.

This clonotype was counted ten times or more. V gene TRBV4-1 combines with J gene TRBJ1-1; D is uncertain. The V gene's germline CDR1 is MGHRA and CDR2 YSYEKL. There are 15 residues in the CDR3. V shed 0 bases and J shed 7 bases, with 15 bases lying between them. CDR3 sequence: CASSQDSGEGSEAFF. CDR3 nucleotides: TGCGCCAGCAGCCAAGATTCCGGGGAAGGAAGTGAAGCTTTCTTT.

The table lists this clonotype with many counts. The genes are TRBV19 and TRBJ1-1; tentative D call: TRBD1 (5 bases). Looked up from germline, CDR1 is LNHDA and CDR2 is SQIVND (reference sequence). The CDR3 contains 13 residues. Between the trimmed V and J ends, which lost 5 bases and 7 bases, there was a span of 14 bases. The CDR3 is CASSFRGTVEAFF. CDR3 in DNA: TGTGCCAGTAGTTTTCGCGGGACGGTTGAAGCTTTCTTT.

A few counts support this clonotype. Germline is not matched at one junction end, which may reflect a read error. The V and J genes are TRBV5-6 and TRBJ1-1, with unresolved D. Germline V lookup: CDR1 SGHDT, CDR2 YYEEEE. CDR3 length: 14 residues. The CDR3 spells CANSFLIEGTEAFF. The CDR3 DNA reads TGTGCCAACAGCTTCCTCATCGAGGGCACTGAAGCTTTCTTT.

This clonotype was seen a handful of times. The J gene is TRBJ1-1, the V gene TRBV29-1; TRBD1 is a possible D gene (5 bases). The length of the CDR3 is 13 residues. Per germline, CDR1 SQVTM and CDR2 ANQGSEA. The ends were cut back, 6 bases at V and 2 bases at J, with 13 bases in the middle. The CDR3 bases are TGCAGCGTCACTTGGGGGAGTAACACTGAAGCTTTCTTT. Protein product: CSVTWGSNTEAFF.

This clonotype was counted a few times. A read error may explain this, as a much larger clone is one base away. The chain combines TRBV20-1 with TRBJ1-5; 8 positions agree with TRBD1. This CDR3 is built from 14 residues. V trimming: 1 base; J trimming: 6 bases; junction bases outside the gene matches: 5. Germline V lookup: CDR1 DFQATT, CDR2 SNEGSKA (reference sequence). CDR3 loop: CSARGRDRGQPQHF. The CDR3 coding sequence is TGCAGTGCTAGAGGTCGTGACAGGGGTCAGCCCCAGCATTTT.

This clonotype was picked up a small number of times. The V and J genes are TRBV19 and TRBJ2-5; D is uncertain. Germline V gives CDR1 LNHDA, CDR2 SQIVND (reference sequence). Trimming stripped 0 bases from V and 2 bases from J, with 4 bases between. This CDR3 is built from 13 residues. In nucleotides, the CDR3 is TGTGCCAGTAGTATAGAGCCGCAAGAGACCCAGTACTTC. As protein: CASSIEPQETQYF.

This clonotype was seen at least ten times. The rearrangement uses TRBV15 and TRBJ2-1, with 7 positions matching TRBD2. CDR1 LNHNV and CDR2 YYDKDF come from the germline V gene (reference sequence). This CDR3 spans 15 amino acids. J lost 0 bases, V lost 1 base, and 0 bases had no gene match. The CDR3: CATSRGGSSYNEQFF. The CDR3 DNA reads TGTGCCACCAGCAGAGGCGGGAGCTCCTACAATGAGCAGTTCTTC.

This clonotype was observed a handful of times. A much larger clone differs from this one at a single base, so this may be a read error. CDR3 DNA: TGTGCCAGCGGCCAACTCTCGTCTAACTATGGCTACACCTTC. Encoded protein: CASGQLSSNYGYTF. This chain links TRBV3-1 with TRBJ1-2; D call uncertain. The CDR3 extends over 14 amino acids. From germline, CDR1 is LGHDT and CDR2 YNNKEL (reference sequence).

CDR3 sequence reads: CASSPTGGYPEAFF. The CDR3 region has the DNA TGTGCCAGCAGCCCGACAGGGGGCTACCCTGAAGCTTTCTTT. The chain carries TRBV3-1 and TRBJ1-1, with 10 positions matching TRBD1. Germline V gene lookup returns CDR1 LGHDT and CDR2 YNNKEL (reference sequence). With 4 bases clipped from V and 6 bases from J, the junction kept 5 bases outside the gene matches. This CDR3 is 14 amino acids long.

This clonotype was counted at least ten times. The rearrangement links TRBV20-1 to TRBJ2-5; either TRBD1 or TRBD2 may fit D (6 bases each). V shed 5 bases and J shed 1 base, with 11 bases lying between them. Germline V gene lookup returns CDR1 DFQATT and CDR2 SNEGSKA (reference sequence). CDR3 length: 13 residues. This CDR3 is CSAWGAGQETQYF. In nucleotides, the CDR3 is TGCAGTGCTTGGGGGGCCGGCCAAGAGACCCAGTACTTC.

This clonotype was counted many times. The chain couples TRBV18 to TRBJ1-6; a weak D match, TRBD1 (5 bases). Germline values: CDR1 KGHSH, CDR2 LQKENI. CDR3 length equals 14 residues. Trimming took off 5 bases at V and 10 bases at J, with 15 bases between the two ends. DNA of the CDR3: TGTGCCAGCTCAACCGAAGAGGGGTCGTCACCCCTCCACTTT. Translation: CASSTEEGSSPLHF.

Many counts were recorded for this clonotype. This CDR3 is CASRSGTRLLNEQFF. The CDR3 nucleotides are TGCGCCAGCAGATCCGGGACTAGGCTTTTGAATGAGCAGTTCTTC. The rearrangement uses TRBV5-1 and TRBJ2-1, with 8 positions matching TRBD2. With V trimmed by 5 bases and J by 7 bases, 11 bases remained unmatched. Germline CDR1 is SGHRS and CDR2 is YFSETQ. This CDR3 has 15 amino acids.

This clonotype came up many times. This chain links TRBV12-3 or TRBV12-4 with TRBJ2-4; 9 positions match TRBD1. The trim removed 5 bases at V and 2 bases at J, leaving 4 bases unmatched. The CDR3 consists of 15 residues. CDR3 coding DNA: TGTGCCAGCAGTCGACAGGGGGGAACCAAAAACATTCAGTACTTC. This encodes CASSRQGGTKNIQYF.

This clonotype showed up many times. The chain combines TRBV27 with TRBJ2-1, with D perhaps TRBD2 (6 bases). The CDR3 totals 15 residues. Germline assignment: CDR1 MNHEY and CDR2 SMNVEV (reference sequence). The ends were cut back, 3 bases at V and 10 bases at J, with 19 bases in the middle. The CDR3 coding sequence is TGTGCCAGCAGTTTTAAGGCGGGAAAGGTGTGGGAGCAGTTCTTC. Residues: CASSFKAGKVWEQFF.

This clonotype was observed many times. The rearrangement joins TRBV6-2 or TRBV6-3 to TRBJ2-5; D not certain. V was trimmed by 6 bases and J by 5 bases, leaving 13 bases between them. Germline values: CDR1 MNHEY, CDR2 SVGEGT. This CDR3 is built from 13 residues. DNA for the CDR3: TGTGCCAGCAGAGGCAGCGCTCAGGAGACCCAGTACTTC. Translating gives CASRGSAQETQYF.

The rearrangement links TRBV2 to TRBJ2-1; tentative D call: TRBD2 (5 bases). Germline loops: CDR1 SNHLY, CDR2 FYNNEI. V gave up 5 bases and J gave up 9 bases, with 11 bases separating them. The CDR3 contains 12 residues. CDR3 sequence: CASSSTRGEQFF. The CDR3 DNA is TGTGCCAGCAGTTCGACCCGGGGTGAGCAGTTCTTC.